This T cell receptor (beta chain) originates from a study of T cell responses to AZD1222 COVID-19 vaccine. Findings and caveats of the study: Only six individuals given AZD1222 were seropositive at baseline.

Some clones are missing from TCRdb's copy, which holds only in-frame ones; the method was immunoSEQ multiplex PCR. The sample lists 95,000 to 150,000 clones, roughly 90% occurring once. With regard to this clone: Its antigen is still unknown.

From germline, CDR1 is LNHDA and CDR2 SQIVND (reference sequence). V was trimmed by 3 bases and J by 4 bases, leaving 13 bases between them. The CDR3 totals 14 residues. The receptor was isolated from an adult in good health. This specimen consisted of peripheral blood, obtained on day 0 of AZD1222 vaccination. The chain has TRBV19 and TRBJ2-7; D might be TRBD1 or TRBD2, each matching 5 bases. In DNA, the CDR3 is TGTGCCAGTAGTATCTCGGGGCCGGGGTACGAGCAGTACTTC. Its protein product is CASSISGPGYEQYF.